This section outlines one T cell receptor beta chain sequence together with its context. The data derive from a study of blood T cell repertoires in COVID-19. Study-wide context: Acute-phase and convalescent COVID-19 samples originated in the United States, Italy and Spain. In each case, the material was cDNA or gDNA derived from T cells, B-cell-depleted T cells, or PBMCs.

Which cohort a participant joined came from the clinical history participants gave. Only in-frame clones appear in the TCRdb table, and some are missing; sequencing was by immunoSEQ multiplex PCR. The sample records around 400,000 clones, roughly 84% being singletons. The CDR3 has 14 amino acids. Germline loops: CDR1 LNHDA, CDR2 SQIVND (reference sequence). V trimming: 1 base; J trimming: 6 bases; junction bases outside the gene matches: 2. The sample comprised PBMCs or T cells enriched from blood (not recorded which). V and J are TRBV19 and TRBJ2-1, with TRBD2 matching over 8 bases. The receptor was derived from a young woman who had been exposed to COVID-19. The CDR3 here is CASSIGTSPNEQFF. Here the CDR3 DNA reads TGTGCCAGTAGTATAGGGACTAGCCCCAATGAGCAGTTCTTC.